This T cell receptor (beta chain) was identified during a study of CD8+CD57+ T cells in acquired aplastic anemia (dated by TCRdb to 2017 to 2018). Some background on the complete study: On average, sorted CD4+ and CD8+ cells yielded around 3.5 ug of extracted DNA, with a range of roughly 0.18 to 30 ug. CD8+CD57+ expansion was defined as a frequency above the mean frequency observed in healthy subjects.

CDR1 and CDR2, looked up from the germline V gene, are ENHRY and SYGVKD. The CDR3 starts with the cysteine, ends with the phenylalanine, and has 16 residues. Solely the CDR3 DNA is kept, with 48 bases framed from the first base. Trimming accounts for 3 bases at V and 5 bases at J, while the number of junction bases matched to no gene is 8. As to this clonotype: Its specific antigen is unknown. Per-nucleotide qualities are absent, and no much larger clonotype sits a single base away.

Genomic DNA served as template for TCR beta VDJ combination and CDR3 sequence profiling. TCR repertoire sequencing was run on an Illumina HiSeq 2000. Per the source publication's procedure: TRBV/TRBJ rearrangement plots, CDR3 size and DJ length profiles, and Simpson's diversity index were used to evaluate the repertoires. The most abundant DNA sequence in the deep sequencing data was defined as the immunodominant clone. CDR3 amino acid sequences were screened for sharing across subjects and were compared with published repertoires and the VDJdb database. Starting from the raw public reads, TCRdb applied fastp trimming at Q25, assembled clones with MiXCR and retained in-frame beta chains. Entries are consolidated by CDR3 protein sequence, retaining the most common genes and DNA. The V and J calls come from TCRdb's annotation, not from the publication. Recorded for this sample are around 200,000 distinct CDR3 sequences; 50% to 65% of them occurred a single time. The ten most abundant clones make up approximately 46% of the sample.

The patients picked for sequencing were ones in whom flow cytometry had shown an expansion of CD8+CD57+ cells. Severe acquired aplastic anemia was diagnosed in all patients according to International Study of Aplastic Anemia and Agranulocytosis and Camitta criteria. Patients had received no therapy at the time of blood sampling. TCR repertoires of sorted CD4+ and CD8+ blood T cells from severe aplastic anemia patients and healthy subjects were deep-sequenced in the study. Patients were enrolled under clinicaltrials.gov protocols 00001620, 01623167, 00001397, 00071045, 00081523 and 00961064 in the USA. Ficoll-Paque density gradient centrifugation was used to isolate peripheral blood mononuclear cells. Before DNA extraction, CD4+ and CD8+ T cells were sorted by FACS or by magnetic beads. Results the study describes overall, beyond this receptor: Although roughly 29 CD8+ CDR3 sequences were shared by patients and controls, these sequences appeared highly expressed in patients and within the immunodominant clones of patients. CD8+ Simpson's diversity did not differ significantly between patients and healthy controls (P=0.060).

The sample taken for sequencing was sorted CD4+, CD8+, or CD8+CD57+ T cells (not recorded which) from PBMCs. Recombination linked TRBV10-3 to TRBJ2-7; 12 bases in the middle match TRBD1. The source of this sequence is a human donor with aplastic anemia. The DNA reads as follows: TGTGCCATCAGTGACCCTATGGGACAGGGGGCTGACGAGCAGTACTTC. It translates as CAISDPMGQGADEQYF.